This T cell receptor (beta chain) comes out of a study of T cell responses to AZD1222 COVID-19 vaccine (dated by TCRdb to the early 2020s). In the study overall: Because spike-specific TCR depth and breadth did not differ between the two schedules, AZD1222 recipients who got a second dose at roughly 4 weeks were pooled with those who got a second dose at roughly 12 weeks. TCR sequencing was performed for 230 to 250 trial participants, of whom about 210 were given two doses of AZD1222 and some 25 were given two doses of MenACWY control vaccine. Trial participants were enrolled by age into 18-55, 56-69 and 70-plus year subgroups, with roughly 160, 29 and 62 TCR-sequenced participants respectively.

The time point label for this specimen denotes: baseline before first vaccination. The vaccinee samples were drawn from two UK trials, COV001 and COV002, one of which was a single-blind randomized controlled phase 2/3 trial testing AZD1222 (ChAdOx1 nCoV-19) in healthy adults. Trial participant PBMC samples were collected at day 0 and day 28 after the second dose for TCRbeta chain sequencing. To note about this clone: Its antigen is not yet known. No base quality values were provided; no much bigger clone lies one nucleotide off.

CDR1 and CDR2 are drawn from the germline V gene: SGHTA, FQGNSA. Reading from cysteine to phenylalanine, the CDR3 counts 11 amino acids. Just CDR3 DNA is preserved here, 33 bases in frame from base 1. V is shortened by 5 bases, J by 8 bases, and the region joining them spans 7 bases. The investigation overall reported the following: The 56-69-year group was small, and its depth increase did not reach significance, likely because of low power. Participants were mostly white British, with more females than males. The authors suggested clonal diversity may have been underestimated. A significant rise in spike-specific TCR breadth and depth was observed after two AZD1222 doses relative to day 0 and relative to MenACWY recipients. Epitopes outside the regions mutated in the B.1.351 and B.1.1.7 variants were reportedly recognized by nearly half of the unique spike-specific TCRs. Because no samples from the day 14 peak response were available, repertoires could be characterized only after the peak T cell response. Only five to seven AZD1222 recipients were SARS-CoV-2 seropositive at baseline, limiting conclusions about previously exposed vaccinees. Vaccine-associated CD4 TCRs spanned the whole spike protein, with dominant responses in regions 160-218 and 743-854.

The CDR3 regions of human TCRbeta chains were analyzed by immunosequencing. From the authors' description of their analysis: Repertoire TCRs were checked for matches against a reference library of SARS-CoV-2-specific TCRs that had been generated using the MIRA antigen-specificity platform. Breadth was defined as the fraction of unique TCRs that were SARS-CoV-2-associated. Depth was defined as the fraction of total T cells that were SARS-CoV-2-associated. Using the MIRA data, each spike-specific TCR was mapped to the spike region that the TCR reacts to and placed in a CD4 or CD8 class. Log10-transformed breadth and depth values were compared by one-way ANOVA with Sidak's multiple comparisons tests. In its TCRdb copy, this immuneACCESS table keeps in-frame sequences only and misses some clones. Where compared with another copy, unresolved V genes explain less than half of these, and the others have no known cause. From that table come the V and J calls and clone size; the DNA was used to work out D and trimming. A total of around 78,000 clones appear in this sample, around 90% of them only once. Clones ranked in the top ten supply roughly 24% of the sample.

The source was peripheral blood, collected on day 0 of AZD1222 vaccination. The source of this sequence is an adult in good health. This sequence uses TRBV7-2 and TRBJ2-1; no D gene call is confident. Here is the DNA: TGTGCCAGCAGCCCAGCCTATGAGCAGTTCTTC. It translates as CASSPAYEQFF.